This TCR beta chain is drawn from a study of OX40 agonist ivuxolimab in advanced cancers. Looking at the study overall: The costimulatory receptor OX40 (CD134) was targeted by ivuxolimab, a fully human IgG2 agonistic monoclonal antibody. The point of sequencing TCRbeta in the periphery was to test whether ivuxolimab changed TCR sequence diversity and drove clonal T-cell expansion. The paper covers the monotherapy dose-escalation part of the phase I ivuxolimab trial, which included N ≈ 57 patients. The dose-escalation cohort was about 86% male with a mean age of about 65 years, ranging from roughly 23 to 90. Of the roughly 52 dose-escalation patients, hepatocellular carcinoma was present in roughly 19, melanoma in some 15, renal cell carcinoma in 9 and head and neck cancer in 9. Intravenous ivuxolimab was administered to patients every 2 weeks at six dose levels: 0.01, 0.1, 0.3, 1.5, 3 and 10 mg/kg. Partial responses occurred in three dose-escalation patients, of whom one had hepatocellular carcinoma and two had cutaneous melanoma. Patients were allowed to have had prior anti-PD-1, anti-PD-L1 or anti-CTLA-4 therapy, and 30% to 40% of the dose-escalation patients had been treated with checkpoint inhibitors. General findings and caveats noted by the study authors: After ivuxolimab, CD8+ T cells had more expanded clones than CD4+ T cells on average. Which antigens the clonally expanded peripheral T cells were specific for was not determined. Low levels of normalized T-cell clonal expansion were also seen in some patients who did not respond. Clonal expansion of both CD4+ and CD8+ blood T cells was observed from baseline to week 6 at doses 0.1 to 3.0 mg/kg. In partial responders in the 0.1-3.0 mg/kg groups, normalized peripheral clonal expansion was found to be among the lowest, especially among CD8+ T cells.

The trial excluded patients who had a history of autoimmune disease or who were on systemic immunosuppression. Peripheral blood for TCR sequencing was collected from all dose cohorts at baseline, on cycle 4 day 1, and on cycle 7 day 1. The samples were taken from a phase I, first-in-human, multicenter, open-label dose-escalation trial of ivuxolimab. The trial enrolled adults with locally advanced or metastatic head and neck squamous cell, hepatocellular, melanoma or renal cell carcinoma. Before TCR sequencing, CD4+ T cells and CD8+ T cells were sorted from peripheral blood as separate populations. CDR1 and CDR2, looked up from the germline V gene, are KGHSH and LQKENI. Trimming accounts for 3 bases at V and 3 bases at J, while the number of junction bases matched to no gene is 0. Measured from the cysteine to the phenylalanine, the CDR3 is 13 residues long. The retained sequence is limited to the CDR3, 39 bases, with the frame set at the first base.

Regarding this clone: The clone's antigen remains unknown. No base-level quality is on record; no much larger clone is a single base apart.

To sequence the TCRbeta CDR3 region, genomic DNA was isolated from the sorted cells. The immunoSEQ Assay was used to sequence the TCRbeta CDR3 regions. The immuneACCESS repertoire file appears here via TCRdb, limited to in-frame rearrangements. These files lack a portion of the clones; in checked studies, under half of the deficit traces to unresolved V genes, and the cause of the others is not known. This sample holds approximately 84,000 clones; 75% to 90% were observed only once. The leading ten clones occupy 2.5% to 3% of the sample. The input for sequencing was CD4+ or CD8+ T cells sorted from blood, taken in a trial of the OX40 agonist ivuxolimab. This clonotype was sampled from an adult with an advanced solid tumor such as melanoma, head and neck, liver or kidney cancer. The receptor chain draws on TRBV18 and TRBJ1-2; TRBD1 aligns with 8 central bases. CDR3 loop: CASSPGQDYGYTF. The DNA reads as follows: TGTGCCAGCTCACCGGGACAGGACTATGGCTACACCTTC. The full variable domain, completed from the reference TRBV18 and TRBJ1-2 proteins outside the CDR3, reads NAGVMQNPRHLVRRRGQEARLRCSPMKGHSHVYWYRQLPEEGLKFMVYLQKENIIDESGMPKERFSAEFPKEGPSILRIQQVVRGDSAAYFCASSPGQDYGYTFGSGTRLTVV.